This TCR beta chain was identified during a study of T cell repertoires in cytomegalovirus infection. Notes on the study in general: Adding up the frequency of public TCR beta families identified people who carried CMV plus the relevant HLA.

TCRdb called the reads again in MiXCR, with one record for every CDR3 protein. The sample shows 650,000 to 900,000 distinct CDR3 sequences, 29% of them seen only once. Remarks on this clonotype: Its matching antigen is unknown.

CDR3 length equals 10 residues. Germline CDR1 is SNHLY and CDR2 is FYNNEI. Trimming cost V 10 bases and J 5 bases, with 8 bases left between them. Sequences were derived from cultured CD8+ T cells from PBMCs, sampled from culture after CMV antigen stimulation. This chain links TRBV2 with TRBJ1-2; D gene unclear. This sequence originates from a human donor in good health (CMV status not recorded). Some clones in this sample may be carry-over from other donors' samples. The CDR3 nucleotides read TGTGCCACCTATCGGTATGGCTACACCTTC. It codes for CATYRYGYTF.